A selection of T cell receptor beta chains follows, all from one sample in a study of blood T cell repertoires in COVID-19. Measured with immunoSEQ multiplex PCR; TCRdb has only the in-frame clones, and not every one. The table lists some 120,000 clones, 88% of them singletons. Sequenced: peripheral blood. These receptors were taken from a human donor in a cohort sampled during active COVID-19. Both conserved end residues are part of each CDR3. The order of the fields is V gene, clone size, D gene, J gene, CDR3 protein, CDR3 DNA. The D gene is left open where the match is weak. Clone size appears in some rows only: once, few, many, or a class for an expanded clone.

>TRBV10-2|.|.|TRBJ2-1
CASSVAGPRDEQFF
TGCGCCAGCAGTGTGGCGGGTCCTCGGGATGAGCAGTTCTTC
>TRBV2|once|.|TRBJ2-5
CASSDGRVSGETQYF
TGTGCCAGCAGTGATGGGCGCGTTTCGGGGGAGACCCAGTACTTC
>TRBV3-1/TRBV3-2|.|.|TRBJ1-5
CASRQTGSNQPQHF
TGTGCCAGCAGACAAACAGGGAGCAATCAGCCCCAGCATTTT
>TRBV5-1|.|TRBD1|TRBJ1-3
CASSLVGQGAGNTIYF
TGCGCCAGCAGCTTGGTTGGACAGGGGGCTGGAAACACCATATATTTT
>TRBV6-2/TRBV6-3|.|TRBD1|TRBJ1-1
CASSFWTGGTEAFF
TGTGCCAGCAGTTTCTGGACAGGGGGCACTGAAGCTTTCTTT
>TRBV5-4|.|.|TRBJ2-2
CASSLGVPTGTGELFF
TGTGCCAGCAGCTTGGGGGTCCCCACCGGGACCGGGGAGCTGTTTTTT
>TRBV12-3/TRBV12-4|.|TRBD2|TRBJ2-5
CASSSRGAQYF
TGTGCCAGCTCCTCACGGGGGGCCCAGTACTTC
>TRBV19|.|.|TRBJ1-1
CASSIGGLGMNTEAFF
TGTGCCAGTAGTATAGGGGGACTGGGAATGAACACTGAAGCTTTCTTT
>TRBV3-1/TRBV3-2|.|TRBD1|TRBJ1-2
CASSPRITGGGYTF
TGTGCCAGCAGCCCCAGAATCACAGGGGGTGGCTACACCTTC
>TRBV27|.|.|TRBJ2-3
CATRKPFTDTQYF
TGTGCCACCAGGAAGCCCTTCACAGATACGCAGTATTTT
>TRBV5-1|.|.|TRBJ1-2
CASSLYRNYGYTF
TGCGCCAGCAGCTTGTATCGTAACTATGGCTACACCTTC
>TRBV28|.|TRBD1|TRBJ2-5
CASTPGQGMETQYF
TGTGCCAGTACCCCGGGACAGGGCATGGAGACCCAGTACTTC
>TRBV4-1|once|.|TRBJ1-1
CASSQDLRGEAFF
TGCGCCAGCAGCCAAGATTTAAGAGGGGAAGCTTTCTTT
>TRBV9|.|.|TRBJ2-3
CASSVTGDTQYF
TGTGCCAGCAGCGTAACGGGGGATACGCAGTATTTT
>TRBV10-3|.|TRBD1|TRBJ1-1
CAISEGQGFTEAFF
TGTGCCATCAGTGAGGGACAGGGGTTCACTGAAGCTTTCTTT
>TRBV6-5|once|.|TRBJ2-2
CASSSRGTGELFF
TGTGCCAGCAGTTCCAGGGGCACCGGGGAGCTGTTTTTT
>TRBV7-9|.|TRBD2|TRBJ2-5
CASSPGGSGGARETQYF
TGTGCCAGCAGCCCTGGGGGTAGCGGGGGGGCCAGAGAGACCCAGTACTTC
>TRBV12-3/TRBV12-4|.|.|TRBJ2-1
CASRSGTSDDSFF
TGTGCCAGCAGGTCCGGGACAAGCGATGATTCGTTCTTC
>TRBV15|few|.|TRBJ2-1
CATSREPGYNEQFF
TGTGCCACCAGCAGAGAGCCAGGATACAATGAGCAGTTCTTC
>TRBV28|.|.|TRBJ1-1
CASSSGRTEAFF
TGTGCCAGCAGTTCCGGGAGAACTGAAGCTTTCTTT
>TRBV4-1|.|TRBD1|TRBJ1-4
CASSQVPSGGEKLFF
TGCGCCAGCAGCCAAGTACCTTCAGGGGGGGAAAAACTGTTTTTT
>TRBV10-3|once|.|TRBJ1-2
CAISDPRGQGGYTF
TGTGCCATCAGTGACCCGAGAGGGCAGGGGGGCTACACCTTC
>TRBV9|.|.|TRBJ2-7
CASSVERGYEQYF
TGTGCCAGCAGCGTAGAAAGAGGCTACGAGCAGTACTTC
>TRBV6-5|.|.|TRBJ2-6
CASSNPGSGANVLTF
TGTGCCAGCAGCAACCCCGGCTCTGGGGCCAACGTCCTGACTTTC
>TRBV5-1|.|TRBD1|TRBJ2-5
CASSVGTGGQETQYF
TGCGCCAGCAGCGTCGGGACAGGGGGCCAAGAGACCCAGTACTTC
>TRBV27|.|TRBD1|TRBJ1-2
CASTTRQGYGYTF
TGTGCCAGCACAACTAGACAGGGCTATGGCTACACCTTC
>TRBV7-6|.|.|TRBJ2-1
CASSLKVTSSLSYNEQFF
TGTGCCAGCAGCTTAAAGGTGACTAGTTCGCTGTCCTACAATGAGCAGTTCTTC
>TRBV27|once|.|TRBJ1-6
CASTPRGRGSSPLHF
TGTGCCAGCACCCCAAGAGGGAGGGGAAGCTCACCCCTCCACTTT
>TRBV4-1|.|TRBD2|TRBJ2-3
CASSQAGRGGPPDTQYF
TGCGCCAGCAGCCAAGCGGGGCGGGGGGGCCCCCCAGATACGCAGTATTTT
>TRBV7-7|.|TRBD1|TRBJ2-3
CASSRTGVFTDTQYF
TGTGCTAGCAGCCGAACAGGGGTCTTCACAGATACGCAGTATTTT
>TRBV15|.|.|TRBJ2-1
CATSRVPGLRYNEQFF
TGTGCCACCAGCAGAGTTCCGGGACTCCGGTACAATGAGCAGTTCTTC
>TRBV24-1|once|TRBD1|TRBJ2-5
CATSDRQGYQETQYF
TGTGCCACCAGTGACAGACAGGGGTACCAAGAGACCCAGTACTTC
>TRBV19|.|TRBD1|TRBJ2-2
CASSIGGDRVLTGELFF
TGTGCCAGTAGTATAGGGGGCGACAGGGTTTTGACCGGGGAGCTGTTTTTT
>TRBV5-4|.|TRBD2|TRBJ2-3
CASSFSTGGSEDTQYF
TGTGCCAGCAGCTTCTCCACCGGCGGGAGTGAAGATACGCAGTATTTT
>TRBV19|.|TRBD1|TRBJ2-1
CASRDRGDNEQFF
TGTGCCAGTCGGGACAGGGGAGACAATGAGCAGTTCTTC
>TRBV28|once|TRBD2|TRBJ2-7
CASSPPSGRSYEQYF
TGTGCCAGCAGCCCACCTAGCGGGAGGTCCTACGAGCAGTACTTC
>TRBV6-2/TRBV6-3|.|.|TRBJ2-3
CASSSDRLEYF
TGTGCCAGCAGTTCTGACAGATTGGAGTATTTT
>TRBV3-1/TRBV3-2|.|.|TRBJ1-3
CASSPRVSSGNTIYF
TGTGCCAGCAGCCCAAGAGTTAGCTCTGGAAACACCATATATTTT
>TRBV5-1|.|TRBD2|TRBJ2-1
CASSQVAGSGLDEQFF
TGCGCCAGCAGCCAAGTAGCGGGCTCGGGCCTGGATGAGCAGTTCTTC
>TRBV18|once|.|TRBJ2-7
CASSPIQHEQYF
TGTGCCAGCTCACCCATACAGCACGAGCAGTACTTC
>TRBV12-3/TRBV12-4|once|.|TRBJ1-5
CASQPQSGQPQHF
TGTGCCAGCCAGCCACAGTCAGGACAGCCCCAGCATTTT
>TRBV12-3/TRBV12-4|.|.|TRBJ1-5
CASSLVVDQPQHF
TGTGCCAGCAGTTTGGTAGTCGATCAGCCCCAGCATTTT